This T cell receptor beta chain was found in a study of OX40 agonist ivuxolimab in advanced cancers. Study-wide results and limits: No antigen was identified for the clonally expanded peripheral T cells.

Libraries were prepared by immunoSEQ multiplex PCR; TCRdb keeps only in-frame clonotypes and omits some of them. Counted here are about 70,000 clones, approximately 90% occurring once; the ten biggest clones make up about 0.95%. Notes on this clone: No antigen is known for it.

This CDR3 comprises 14 residues. Germline CDR1 is SGHRS and CDR2 is YFSETQ. V lost 0 bases and J 7 bases, leaving 13 bases between the germline ends. This chain connects TRBV5-1 to TRBJ1-2; D unresolved. This specimen consisted of CD4+ or CD8+ T cells sorted from blood, obtained in a trial of the OX40 agonist ivuxolimab. The TCR originated in an adult with an advanced solid tumor such as melanoma, head and neck, liver or kidney cancer. The CDR3 DNA reads as TGCGCCAGCAGCTTGGACGTCGGGATTCGTGGCTACACCTTC. It yields the protein CASSLDVGIRGYTF.